A single sample gave rise to the 13 T cell receptor beta chains below, sequenced in a study of CD4 T cells in relation to SARS-CoV-2 and coronaviruses. For these TCRs, the target antigens are not known. Generated by immunoSEQ multiplex PCR, the TCRdb table keeps only in-frame clones and is missing some. The sample contains some 40,000 clones, under 85% of which appear only once. Material for sequencing was memory CD4+ T cells from PBMCs, cultured in vitro. Every receptor here comes from an adult with COVID-19.

The genes are TRBV19 and TRBJ2-5; 9 bases match TRBD1. Looked up from germline, CDR1 is LNHDA and CDR2 is SQIVND (reference sequence). Trimming removed 5 bases from V and 7 bases from J; junction bases left unmatched: 5. This CDR3 spans 13 amino acids. DNA for the CDR3: TGTGCCAGTAGTCCATTGGACAGGGGGACCCAGTACTTC. The encoded protein is CASSPLDRGTQYF.

The V call is TRBV20-1, the J call TRBJ2-1, with 7 bases matching TRBD1. V trimming: 3 bases; J trimming: 2 bases; junction bases outside the gene matches: 4. Germline CDR1 DFQATT, CDR2 SNEGSKA (reference sequence). This CDR3 region has 14 residues. CDR3 sequence reads: CSASRDSTYNEQFF. CDR3 DNA: TGCAGTGCTAGTAGGGACAGCACCTACAATGAGCAGTTCTTC.

The genes are TRBV4-1 and TRBJ2-1; 14 bases line up with TRBD2. The CDR3 has 17 amino acids. Germline assignment: CDR1 MGHRA and CDR2 YSYEKL. V trimming: 4 bases; J trimming: 7 bases; junction bases outside the gene matches: 9. CDR3 residues: CASSPPGLAGVGNEQFF. CDR3 nucleotides: TGCGCCAGCAGCCCCCCGGGACTAGCGGGGGTTGGGAATGAGCAGTTCTTC.

The chain carries TRBV19 and TRBJ2-1; perhaps TRBD1 as D (5 bases). The V end lost 5 bases, the J end lost 6 bases, and 11 bases lay between the germline ends. CDR3 length: 13 residues. Looked up from germline, CDR1 is LNHDA and CDR2 is SQIVND (reference sequence). The CDR3 DNA reads as TGTGCCAGTAGTCAGGGCCGCAGCAATGAGCAGTTCTTC. This encodes CASSQGRSNEQFF. Filled out from reference TRBV19 and TRBJ2-1, the complete variable domain reads DGGITQSPKYLFRKEGQNVTLSCEQNLNHDAMYWYRQDPGQGLRLIYYSQIVNDFQKGDIAEGYSVSREKKESFPLTVTSAQKNPTAFYLCASSQGRSNEQFFGPGTRLTVL.

The chain combines TRBV3-1 (or the pseudogene TRBV3-2) with TRBJ2-7, with 7 bases matching TRBD2. The CDR3 is made up of 13 amino acids. Looked up from germline, CDR1 is LGHDT and CDR2 is YNNKEL (reference sequence). The J segment lost 6 bases and the V segment lost 1 base, leaving 3 bases of the junction unmatched. The CDR3 DNA reads TGTGCCAGCAGCCAAGCCGGGGGGAGCGAGCAGTACTTC. It translates to CASSQAGGSEQYF.

CDR3: CASSLTRDNSYEQYF. CDR3 in DNA: TGTGCCAGCAGCCTCACCCGGGACAACTCCTACGAGCAGTACTTC. This rearrangement joins TRBV4-2 to TRBJ2-7, with D possibly matching TRBD1 (6 bases). Germline V CDR1 and CDR2: LGHNA, YNFKEQ. CDR3 size: 15 residues. Deletions cut 4 bases from V and 0 bases from J, with 13 bases between.

J is TRBJ1-5 and V is TRBV4-1; D is perhaps TRBD1 (5 bases). This CDR3 has 17 amino acids. Germline CDR1 and CDR2: MGHRA and YSYEKL. Trimming pared 4 bases from V and 0 bases from J, leaving 16 bases between. The CDR3 region is CASSPRGAGNSNQPQHF. CDR3 bases: TGCGCCAGCAGCCCTAGAGGGGCAGGGAATAGCAATCAGCCCCAGCATTTT.

The V call is TRBV18, the J call TRBJ1-1, with no clear D. Germline CDR1 and CDR2: KGHSH and LQKENI. The CDR3 runs 13 residues. V was shortened by 8 bases and J by 0 bases, with 10 bases between the two germline ends. CDR3 nucleotides: TGTGCCAGCACCAGTAACGTGAACACTGAAGCTTTCTTT. It is translated as CASTSNVNTEAFF.

This chain uses TRBV6-5 with TRBJ2-3; D unresolved. The CDR3 length is 14 residues. V lost 2 bases and J 1 base, leaving 7 bases between the germline ends. CDR1 is MNHEY and CDR2 is SVGAGI in the germline V gene. CDR3 nucleotide sequence: TGTGCCAGCAGTTACCGCACAGGCACAGATACGCAGTATTTT. As protein: CASSYRTGTDTQYF.

The chain links TRBV5-4 to TRBJ2-5, with 9 bases aligning to TRBD1. From germline, CDR1 is SGHNT and CDR2 YYREEE (reference sequence). V shed 0 bases, J shed 4 bases, and the junction held 4 bases outside the gene matches. This CDR3 contains 15 residues. The CDR3 spells CASSLDRGQIETQYF. Here the CDR3 DNA reads TGTGCCAGCAGCTTGGACAGGGGGCAAATAGAGACCCAGTACTTC.

V gene TRBV15 combines with J gene TRBJ2-7; TRBD1 aligns across 9 bases. The CDR3 runs to 14 residues. Germline CDR1 LNHNV, CDR2 YYDKDF (reference sequence). V lost 0 bases, J lost 4 bases, and 1 base stayed unmatched. In DNA form, the CDR3 reads TGTGCCACCAGCAGAGATGGACAGGGGTACGAGCAGTACTTC. It yields the protein CATSRDGQGYEQYF.

This clone was detected only a few times. The chain has TRBV11-1 and TRBJ2-1; 8 positions match TRBD2. Germline-derived CDR1 and CDR2 are SGHAT and FQDESV (reference sequence). The CDR3 consists of 16 residues. Germline trimming cut 5 bases from V and 6 bases from J; bases unmatched to any gene: 12. The DNA of the CDR3 is TGTGCCAGCAGCGGACCTACGATAGCGGGATCCAATGAGCAGTTCTTC. This gives the protein CASSGPTIAGSNEQFF.

This chain joins TRBV15 and TRBJ1-4, with no clear D. The CDR3 spans 19 residues. With 0 bases removed from V and 1 base from J, the gap between germline ends came to 18 bases. CDR1 is LNHNV and CDR2 is YYDKDF in the germline V gene (reference sequence). The CDR3 protein is CATSRDQTRRARTNEKLFF. CDR3 bases: TGTGCCACCAGCAGAGATCAAACACGACGGGCTCGAACTAATGAAAAACTGTTTTTT.